The 19 T cell receptor beta chains presented below share a single source sample, sequenced in a study of blood T cells in healthy people across ages. A second 7 to 11 cycle PCR used barcoded and J-beta primers. TCRdb re-analysed the 5' RACE reads in MiXCR, keeping a single row per CDR3 protein. The sample holds roughly 1.9 million distinct CDR3 sequences, approximately 39% seen once. The sample was blood. The receptors stem from a human donor in good health.

This clonotype appeared a few times. The rearrangement joins TRBV5-1 to TRBJ2-5; 9 bases are a match to TRBD2. This CDR3 is 15 amino acids long. V dropped 0 bases and J dropped 4; count of bases not matched to a gene: 4. CDR1 and CDR2 (germline): SGHRS, YFSETQ. DNA of the CDR3: TGCGCCAGCAGCTTGGCTCTAGCGGGGTCAGAGACCCAGTACTTC. Translating gives CASSLALAGSETQYF.

In this sample, this clonotype turned up a few times. This sequence joins TRBV12-3 or TRBV12-4 and TRBJ2-1; TRBD2 aligns across 11 bases. With 7 bases clipped from V and 6 bases from J, the junction kept 8 bases outside the gene matches. The CDR3 has 15 residues. CDR3 loop: CASNPTSGALNEQFF. As DNA, the CDR3 is TGTGCCAGCAATCCGACTAGCGGGGCGCTCAATGAGCAGTTCTTC.

The gene calls are TRBV20-1 and TRBJ2-5; 7 bases match TRBD1. The DNA matches TRBJ2-7 better at its end, which makes the J call doubtful. Germline-derived CDR1 and CDR2 are DFQATT and SNEGSKA (reference sequence). The CDR3 spans 13 residues. CDR3 residues: CSARGFGTAEQYF. CDR3 nucleotide sequence: TGCAGTGCTAGGGGGTTCGGGACAGCCGAGCAGTACTTC.

This clonotype has more than one count but fewer than ten. The chain employs TRBV12-3 or TRBV12-4 and TRBJ2-1; 11 nucleotides agree with TRBD1. The trim removed 5 bases at V and 5 bases at J, leaving 5 bases unmatched. The CDR3 has 15 residues. As DNA, the CDR3 is TGTGCCAGCAGTCTCGGGACAGGGGGTCACAATGAGCAGTTCTTC. Translating it yields CASSLGTGGHNEQFF.

This clonotype was detected only a few times. The rearrangement links TRBV10-3 to TRBJ1-1, with a possible D match to TRBD1 (5 bases). CDR1 and CDR2 from the germline V gene are ENHRY and SYGVKD. V lost 3 bases and J 5 bases, leaving 19 bases between the germline ends. The CDR3 runs 16 residues. CDR3 nucleotide sequence: TGTGCCATCAGTGAAGGGGTAACAGGAGGGAGGACTGAAGCTTTCTTT. Its translation: CAISEGVTGGRTEAFF.

The chain joins TRBV12-3 or TRBV12-4 to TRBJ1-6; a weak D match, TRBD1 (6 bases). V was cut by 3 bases and J by 8 bases, with 20 bases left in between. The CDR3 sequence is 17 residues long. The CDR3 region is CASSLGRGFISHSPLHF. The CDR3 DNA sequence: TGTGCCAGCAGTTTGGGCAGGGGTTTCATTTCCCATTCACCCCTCCACTTT.

The sample holds a few counts of this clonotype. The genes are TRBV28 and TRBJ2-4, with a possible D match to TRBD2 (6 bases). The J call could be wrong; TRBJ2-5 is a better fit for the DNA end. CDR1 and CDR2 (germline): MDHEN, SYDVKM. The length of the CDR3 is 12 residues. CDR3: CASTSGWETQYF. The CDR3 DNA is TGTGCCAGCACCAGCGGGTGGGAGACCCAGTACTTC.

This chain's CDR3 is CASSKAGHPGQETQYF. The CDR3 coding sequence is TGTGCCAGCAGCAAAGCGGGGCACCCTGGCCAAGAGACCCAGTACTTC. This chain links TRBV7-9 with TRBJ2-5, with 7 bases aligning to TRBD2. Per germline, CDR1 SEHNR and CDR2 FQNEAQ (reference sequence). After removal of 5 bases from V and 1 base from J, the junction contained 10 bases not matched to a gene. The CDR3 runs 16 residues.

This clonotype was seen only a few times. The chain is built from TRBV6-2 or TRBV6-3 and TRBJ1-1; the D is unclear. With 0 bases removed from V and 1 base from J, the gap between germline ends came to 6 bases. The germline CDR1 and CDR2 sequences are MNHEY and SVGEGT. There are 14 residues in the CDR3. For the CDR3, the DNA is TGTGCCAGCAGTTACTCGTGGGGGAACACTGAAGCTTTCTTT. Translated: CASSYSWGNTEAFF.

The chain is built from TRBV12-3 or TRBV12-4 and TRBJ2-7; 7 nucleotides match TRBD2. This CDR3 comprises 15 residues. The junction had 6 bases not matched to a gene; V was cut back by 2 bases and J by 2 bases. CDR3 protein: CASSLFAGDAYEQYF. The DNA of the CDR3 is TGTGCCAGCAGTTTATTCGCGGGGGACGCCTACGAGCAGTACTTC.

V gene TRBV28 combines with J gene TRBJ1-4; D call uncertain. V was shortened by 3 bases and J by 8 bases, with 10 bases between the two germline ends. The length of the CDR3 is 13 residues. CDR1 is MDHEN and CDR2 is SYDVKM in the germline V gene. The CDR3 region is CASSFQSWEKLFF. The CDR3 region has the DNA TGTGCCAGCAGTTTTCAAAGCTGGGAAAAACTGTTTTTT.

This clonotype has just a few counts. V is TRBV6-5 and J is TRBJ1-1, with TRBD1 as a possible D gene (6 bases). Per the germline V gene, CDR1 is MNHEY and CDR2 is SVGAGI. The CDR3 contains 15 residues. V was clipped by 0 bases and J by 3 bases, with 11 bases between them. CDR3 sequence: CASSYSGQGHTEAFF. DNA of the CDR3: TGTGCCAGCAGTTACTCGGGGCAGGGGCACACTGAAGCTTTCTTT.

In this sample, this clonotype turned up a few times. The chain uses TRBV2 and TRBJ1-1; D gene unclear. This CDR3 contains 12 residues. Trimming pared 3 bases from V and 1 base from J, leaving 3 bases between. Germline V gene data show CDR1 as SNHLY and CDR2 as FYNNEI. The CDR3 sequence: CASSDANTEAFF. The CDR3 DNA is TGTGCCAGCAGTGATGCGAACACTGAAGCTTTCTTT.

This clonotype showed up just once. The chain has TRBV24-1 and TRBJ2-1, with TRBD2 identical over 12 bases. The CDR3 extends over 16 amino acids. V shed 1 base, J shed 13 bases, and the junction held 10 bases outside the gene matches. CDR1 KGHDR and CDR2 SFDVKD come from the germline V gene. CDR3 coding DNA: TGTGCCACCAGTGATTTCCTAGCGGGGGGGCCAGGAATTCAGTTCTTC. Protein product: CATSDFLAGGPGIQFF.

Only a few counts were recorded for this clonotype. This chain connects TRBV6-1 to TRBJ2-1; maybe TRBD1 (5 bases). The germline V and J ends were trimmed by 4 bases and 7 bases, with 11 bases remaining between them. Per germline, CDR1 MNHNS and CDR2 SASEGT. The CDR3 totals 13 residues. The CDR3 loop reads CASSGAGQNEQFF. As DNA, the CDR3 is TGTGCCAGCAGTGGCGCAGGGCAGAATGAGCAGTTCTTC.

V gene TRBV29-1 combines with J gene TRBJ2-1; weak D call: TRBD1 (5 bases). The germline V and J ends were trimmed by 4 bases and 4 bases, with 17 bases remaining between them. CDR1 is SQVTM and CDR2 is ANQGSEA in the germline V gene. The CDR3 loop spans 15 amino acids. CDR3 residues: CSVVHLTGFYNEQFF. In DNA, the CDR3 is TGCAGCGTTGTTCACCTAACAGGTTTTTACAATGAGCAGTTCTTC.

V is TRBV7-3 and J is TRBJ1-1; 9 bases line up with TRBD1. The CDR3 consists of 15 residues. The germline CDR1 and CDR2 sequences are SGHTA and FQGTGA. The trim removed 1 base at V and 5 bases at J, leaving 5 bases unmatched. The CDR3 region has the DNA TGTGCCAGCAGCTTAATGGGACAGGGCGGAACTGAAGCTTTCTTT. This translates into CASSLMGQGGTEAFF.

V usage is TRBV7-9 and J usage is TRBJ1-1; 8 nucleotides align to TRBD1. The CDR3 runs to 17 residues. With 5 bases clipped from V and 11 bases from J, the junction kept 22 bases outside the gene matches. Germline V gene sequence: CDR1 SEHNR, CDR2 FQNEAQ (reference sequence). The CDR3 protein is CASSTNILRQGNSEAFF. CDR3 DNA: TGTGCCAGCAGCACCAATATCTTACGACAGGGGAACTCAGAGGCTTTCTTT.

The chain employs TRBV11-2 and TRBJ1-4; D remains ambiguous. Trimming took 4 bases from V and 5 from J, leaving 17 bases between them. The CDR3 contains 16 residues. From germline, CDR1 is SGHAT and CDR2 FQNNGV. The chain's CDR3 is CASSSRTFQRNEKLFF. The CDR3 DNA follows: TGTGCCAGCAGCTCCCGGACTTTTCAGCGCAATGAAAAACTGTTTTTT. The full variable domain, in which reference TRBV11-2 and TRBJ1-4 provide the parts outside the CDR3, is EAGVAQSPRYKIIEKRQSVAFWCNPISGHATLYWYQQILGQGPKLLIQFQNNGVVDDSQLPKDRFSAERLKGVDSTLKIQPAKLEDSAVYLCASSSRTFQRNEKLFFGSGTQLSVL.